This entry lists 19 T cell receptor beta chains sequenced from one sample in a study of T cells in Graves' hyperthyroidism and ophthalmopathy. The source material, RNA transcripts, was used to amplify TCR beta CDR3 regions. HTBI primers were employed in a first-round RT-PCR of the TCR CDR3. In TCRdb, the multiplex PCR reads were re-called with MiXCR into one record per CDR3 protein. The data contain 300,000 to 450,000 distinct CDR3 sequences, more than 12% of them singletons. The source material was blood. These receptors were collected from a woman aged 30 to 39 with Graves' ophthalmopathy.

This clonotype was seen ten or more times. The genes are TRBV7-9 and TRBJ2-2, with 7 bases identical to TRBD2. Trimming cost V 5 bases and J 7 bases; bases outside gene matches: 7. This CDR3 is 14 amino acids long. CDR1 is SEHNR, CDR2 FQNEAQ, per germline (reference sequence). The CDR3 DNA follows: TGTGCCAGCAGCCGCTCGGGGGGAGACGGGGAGCTGTTTTTT. Translated, it gives CASSRSGGDGELFF.

In its sample, this clonotype was seen many times. The gene calls are TRBV10-3 and TRBJ1-1; 8 bases map to TRBD1. The CDR3 spans 16 residues. J was trimmed by 4 bases and V by 3 bases; bases with no gene match: 10. Looked up from germline, CDR1 is ENHRY and CDR2 is SYGVKD. The CDR3 bases are TGTGCCATCAGTGACCCACTGGGTGGACAGGGCACTGAAGCTTTCTTT. Protein sequence: CAISDPLGGQGTEAFF.

Ten or more counts support this clonotype. This rearrangement joins TRBV28 to TRBJ1-1; D is ambiguous. Germline-derived CDR1 and CDR2 are MDHEN and SYDVKM. Trimming removed 6 bases from V and 1 base from J, with 12 bases in between. The CDR3 has 14 residues. CDR3 DNA: TGTGCCAGCAGCCTGATCCGTCGGAACACTGAAGCTTTCTTT. Translating it yields CASSLIRRNTEAFF.

This clonotype has ten or more counts. One junction end disagrees with the germline gene, perhaps due to a read error. This chain uses TRBV30 with TRBJ2-7, with D perhaps matching TRBD2 (5 bases). CDR1 and CDR2 (germline): GTSNPN, SVGIG (reference sequence). The CDR3 runs to 13 residues. The chain's CDR3 is CAWSVRGYYEQHF. CDR3 coding DNA: TGTGCCTGGAGTGTACGCGGGTATTACGAGCAGCACTTC.

This rearrangement joins TRBV27 to TRBJ2-7; the D is unclear. The CDR3 totals 15 residues. From germline, CDR1 is MNHEY and CDR2 SMNVEV (reference sequence). Trimming cost V 0 bases and J 0 bases, with 9 bases left between them. This CDR3 is CASSLSSLSSYEQYF. The CDR3, as DNA: TGTGCCAGCAGTTTATCTAGCCTGAGCTCCTACGAGCAGTACTTC.

This clonotype was found many times. V gene TRBV20-1 combines with J gene TRBJ2-7; the match to TRBD2 covers 10 bases. V trimming: 6 bases; J trimming: 2 bases; junction bases outside the gene matches: 13. This CDR3 comprises 16 residues. The germline CDR1 and CDR2 sequences are DFQATT and SNEGSKA (reference sequence). DNA for the CDR3: TGCAGTGCCTGGAGTAGCGGGGGGACCCGTCCCTACGAGCAGTACTTC. It is translated as CSAWSSGGTRPYEQYF.

CDR3: CASRLEGNTEAFF. The CDR3, as DNA: TGTGCCAGCCGCCTCGAGGGGAACACTGAAGCTTTCTTT. This sequence joins TRBV7-3 and TRBJ1-1; D remains ambiguous. Germline V lookup: CDR1 SGHTA, CDR2 FQGTGA. The germline V and J ends were trimmed by 8 bases and 1 base, with 11 bases remaining between them. This CDR3 has 13 residues.

In this sample, this clonotype turned up a few times. The chain uses TRBV29-1 and TRBJ1-2, with D perhaps TRBD1 (5 bases). Looked up from germline, CDR1 is SQVTM and CDR2 is ANQGSEA. The CDR3 contains 11 residues. Trimming pared 6 bases from V and 4 bases from J, leaving 9 bases between. In nucleotides, the CDR3 is TGCAGCGTCAGGGATGTCTATGGCTACACCTTC. It is translated as CSVRDVYGYTF.

This clonotype was counted only a few times. This CDR3 is CASSAQGASGANVLTF. As DNA, the CDR3 is TGTGCCAGCAGCGCTCAGGGGGCATCGGGGGCCAACGTCCTGACTTTC. The chain couples TRBV7-3 to TRBJ2-6, with 8 bases fitting TRBD1. Looked up from germline, CDR1 is SGHTA and CDR2 is FQGTGA. The CDR3 is made up of 16 amino acids. Trimming took 5 bases from V and 4 from J; bases not matched to a gene: 7.

V and J are TRBV11-2 and TRBJ2-3; 9 bases align to TRBD2. CDR3 size: 18 residues. The germline gives CDR1 SGHAT, CDR2 FQNNGV. J was trimmed by 5 bases and V by 2 bases; bases with no gene match: 14. CDR3 in amino acids: CASSLRRSAGGLRDTQYF. The DNA for the CDR3 is TGTGCCAGCAGCTTAAGGCGCTCGGCGGGGGGGCTTCGAGATACGCAGTATTTT.

In its sample, this clonotype was seen a few times. J is TRBJ2-3 and V is TRBV20-1; 12 bases line up with TRBD2. Germline V gives CDR1 DFQATT, CDR2 SNEGSKA (reference sequence). The CDR3 totals 17 residues. After removal of 0 bases from V and 3 bases from J, the junction contained 7 bases not matched to a gene. CDR3 nucleotides: TGCAGTGCTAGAGATGGAGGACTAGCGGGGATGACAGATACGCAGTATTTT. Translated: CSARDGGLAGMTDTQYF.

The gene calls are TRBV28 and TRBJ1-2; D unclear. This CDR3 is 12 amino acids long. The V end lost 4 bases, the J end lost 8 bases, and 11 bases lay between the germline ends. The germline gives CDR1 MDHEN, CDR2 SYDVKM. In DNA form, the CDR3 reads TGTGCCAGCAGTTCCCCCCCCGGGGGCTACACCTTC. This sequence encodes CASSSPPGGYTF.

This clonotype has only a few counts. The genes are TRBV19 and TRBJ1-6; tentatively, D is TRBD1 (6 bases). CDR3 length equals 16 residues. V was shortened by 7 bases and J by 14 bases, with 27 bases between the two germline ends. CDR1 and CDR2 from the germline V gene are LNHDA and SQIVND (reference sequence). The CDR3 DNA follows: TGTGCCAGTAAGGAAGGGGGGAGGCGGACTAATTCGGCCCTCCACTTT. This codes for CASKEGGRRTNSALHF.

This clonotype was detected ten times or more. The chain has TRBV12-3 or TRBV12-4 and TRBJ2-3, with a possible D match to TRBD2 (7 bases). The CDR3 covers 13 residues. Trimming took off 3 bases at V and 8 bases at J, with 12 bases between the two ends. The CDR3 coding sequence is TGTGCCAGCAGTTTCGCGGGGGCGGTTACGCAGTATTTT. It yields the protein CASSFAGAVTQYF.

This clonotype was seen only a few times. A clone one base away is much larger, so this may be a read error. This chain uses TRBV7-8 with TRBJ1-5; TRBD1 or TRBD2 may be the D gene (6 bases each). The J call may be mistaken, given a closer DNA end match to TRBJ2-3. CDR3 size: 16 residues. The V gene's germline CDR1 is SGHVS and CDR2 FQNEAQ. In DNA form, the CDR3 reads TGTGCCAGCAGCTTAGTCCTAGGGGGGCTCAATCAGCCCCAGTATTTT. This gives the protein CASSLVLGGLNQPQYF.

This clonotype was picked up a small number of times. The chain combines TRBV6-1 with TRBJ2-3; possibly TRBD1 for D (6 bases). With 7 bases removed from V and 9 bases from J, the gap between germline ends came to 11 bases. The CDR3 runs to 11 residues. Germline V gene sequence: CDR1 MNHNS, CDR2 SASEGT. The CDR3 loop is CASTDRQTQYF. CDR3 DNA sequence: TGTGCCAGCACTGACAGGCAGACGCAGTATTTT.

This clonotype was picked up many times. The gene calls are TRBV29-1 and TRBJ1-1; D is unresolved. Germline CDR1 and CDR2: SQVTM and ANQGSEA. Trimming left V 8 bases short and J 3 bases short, with 10 bases between. This CDR3 is built from 11 residues. CDR3 DNA sequence: TGCAGCACGGGAGGATACACTGAAGCTTTCTTT. Translation gives CSTGGYTEAFF.

This clonotype was counted ten times or more. The chain joins TRBV28 to TRBJ1-5; 8 bases align to TRBD1. V was clipped by 3 bases and J by 0 bases; unmatched bases: 16. This CDR3 comprises 20 residues. Looked up from germline, CDR1 is MDHEN and CDR2 is SYDVKM. The DNA of the CDR3 is TGTGCCAGCAGTTTTCTAGGGCTGGGACAGGCGATCTATAGCAATCAGCCCCAGCATTTT. The encoded protein is CASSFLGLGQAIYSNQPQHF.

The V call is TRBV29-1, the J call TRBJ1-2; possibly TRBD1 for D (5 bases). Germline CDR1 SQVTM, CDR2 ANQGSEA. CDR3 length: 18 residues. V shed 1 base and J shed 1 base, with 22 bases lying between them. Here the CDR3 reads CSVEGGQGFALYNYGYTF. CDR3 bases: TGCAGCGTTGAAGGCGGGCAGGGTTTTGCCCTCTATAACTATGGCTACACCTTC.